The source of this T cell receptor beta chain is a study of blood T cell repertoires in COVID-19. Study-wide background: Sites across the United States, Italy and Spain contributed samples from acute and convalescent COVID-19.

Under the authors' procedure: Reference gene primer amplification yielded estimated nucleated cell counts. The table came from immunoSEQ multiplex PCR; TCRdb's copy has only in-frame clones and leaves some out. The V and J calls and the clone size are those of that table, but D and trimming were determined from the DNA. The profile shows roughly 250,000 clones, about 88% of them singletons. Germline loops: CDR1 SEHNR, CDR2 FQNEAQ (reference sequence). The CDR3 covers 16 residues. Germline trimming cut 1 base from V and 6 bases from J; bases unmatched to any gene: 7. Sequencing was carried out using peripheral blood. The clonotype was recovered from a woman in her thirties or forties who had recovered from COVID-19. The chain links TRBV7-9 to TRBJ2-7; 12 bases line up with TRBD1. CDR3 sequence reads: CASSLGLGQGAGEQYF. The CDR3 DNA reads as TGTGCCAGCAGCTTAGGGCTGGGACAGGGGGCCGGCGAGCAGTACTTC.